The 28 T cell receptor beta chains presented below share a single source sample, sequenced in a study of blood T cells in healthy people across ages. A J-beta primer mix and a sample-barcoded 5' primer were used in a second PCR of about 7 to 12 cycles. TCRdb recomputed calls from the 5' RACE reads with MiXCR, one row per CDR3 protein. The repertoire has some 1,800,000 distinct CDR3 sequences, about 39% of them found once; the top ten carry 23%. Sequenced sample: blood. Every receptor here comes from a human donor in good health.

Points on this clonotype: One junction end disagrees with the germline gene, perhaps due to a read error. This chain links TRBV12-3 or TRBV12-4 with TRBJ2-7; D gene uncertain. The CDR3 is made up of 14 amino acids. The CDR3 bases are TGTGCCAGCAGTCCACCGCTAAGGCCCTACGGGCAGTACTTC. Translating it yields CASSPPLRPYGQYF.

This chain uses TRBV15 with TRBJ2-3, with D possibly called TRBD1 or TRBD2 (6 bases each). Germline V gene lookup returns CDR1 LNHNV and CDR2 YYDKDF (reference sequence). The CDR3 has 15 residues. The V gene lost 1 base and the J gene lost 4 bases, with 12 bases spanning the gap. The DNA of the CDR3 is TGTGCCACCAGCAGAGGGAGGGGGGCCGCAGATACGCAGTATTTT. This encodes CATSRGRGAADTQYF.

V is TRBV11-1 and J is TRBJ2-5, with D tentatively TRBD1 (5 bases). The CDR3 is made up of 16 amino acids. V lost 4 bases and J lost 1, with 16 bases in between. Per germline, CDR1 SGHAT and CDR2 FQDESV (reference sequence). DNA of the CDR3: TGTGCCAGCAGCTCAGGAACGAGGACAAGCCAAGAGACCCAGTACTTC. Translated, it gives CASSSGTRTSQETQYF.

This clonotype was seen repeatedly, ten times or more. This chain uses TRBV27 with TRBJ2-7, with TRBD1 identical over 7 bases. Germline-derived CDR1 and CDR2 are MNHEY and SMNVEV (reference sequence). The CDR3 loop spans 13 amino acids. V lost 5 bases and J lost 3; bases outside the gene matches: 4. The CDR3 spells CASSPDRDYEQYF. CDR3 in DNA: TGTGCCAGCAGTCCTGACAGGGACTACGAGCAGTACTTC.

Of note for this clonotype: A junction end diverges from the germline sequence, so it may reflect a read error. CDR3 nucleotide sequence: TGCAGCGTTGGGGACAGGAATGCCTACGGGCAGTACTTC. Encoded protein: CSVGDRNAYGQYF. The V gene is TRBV29-1, the J gene TRBJ2-7; TRBD1 aligns across 8 bases. The CDR3 loop spans 13 amino acids. Germline CDR1 SQVTM, CDR2 ANQGSEA.

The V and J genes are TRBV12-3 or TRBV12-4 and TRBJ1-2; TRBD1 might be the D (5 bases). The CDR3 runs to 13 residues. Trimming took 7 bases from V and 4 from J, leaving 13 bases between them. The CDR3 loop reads CASTRQSLYGYTF. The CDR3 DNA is TGTGCCAGCACTCGACAGTCCCTCTATGGCTACACCTTC.

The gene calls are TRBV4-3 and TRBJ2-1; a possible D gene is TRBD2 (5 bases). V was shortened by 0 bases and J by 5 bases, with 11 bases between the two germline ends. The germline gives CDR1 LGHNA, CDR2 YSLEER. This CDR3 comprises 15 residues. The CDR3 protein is CASSQDEGLHNEQFF. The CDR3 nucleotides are TGCGCCAGCAGCCAAGACGAGGGTTTACACAATGAGCAGTTCTTC.

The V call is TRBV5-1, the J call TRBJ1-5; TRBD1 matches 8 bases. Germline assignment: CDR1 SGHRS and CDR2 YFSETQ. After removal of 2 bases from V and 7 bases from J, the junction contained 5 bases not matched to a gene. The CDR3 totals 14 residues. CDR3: CASSLDRGEQPQHF. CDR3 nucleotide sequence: TGCGCCAGCAGCTTAGACAGGGGCGAGCAGCCCCAGCATTTT.

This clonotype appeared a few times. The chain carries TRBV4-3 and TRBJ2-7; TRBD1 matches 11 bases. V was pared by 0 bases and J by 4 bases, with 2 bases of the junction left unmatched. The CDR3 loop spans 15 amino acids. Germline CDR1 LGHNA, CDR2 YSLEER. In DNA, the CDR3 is TGCGCCAGCAGCCAAGACGGACAGGGGGCTTACGAGCAGTACTTC. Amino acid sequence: CASSQDGQGAYEQYF.

This chain's CDR3 is CASSFLRQGETQYF. Here the CDR3 DNA reads TGTGCCAGCAGCTTCCTCCGACAGGGGGAGACCCAGTACTTC. The chain carries TRBV11-2 and TRBJ2-5; TRBD1 aligns across 8 bases. Per the germline V gene, CDR1 is SGHAT and CDR2 is FQNNGV. The V gene end was trimmed by 3 bases and the J gene end by 5 bases; junction bases not matched to a gene: 5. The CDR3 covers 14 residues.

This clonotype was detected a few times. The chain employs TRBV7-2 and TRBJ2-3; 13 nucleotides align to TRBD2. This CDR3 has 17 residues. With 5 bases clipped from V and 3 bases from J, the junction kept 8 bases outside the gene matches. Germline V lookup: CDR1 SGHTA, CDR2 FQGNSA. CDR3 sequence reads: CASSPATSGGATDTQYF. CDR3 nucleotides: TGTGCCAGCAGCCCTGCAACTAGCGGGGGGGCAACAGATACGCAGTATTTT.

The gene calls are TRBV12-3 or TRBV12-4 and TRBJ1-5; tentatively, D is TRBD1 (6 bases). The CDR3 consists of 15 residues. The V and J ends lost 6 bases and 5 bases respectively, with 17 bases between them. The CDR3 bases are TGTGCCAGCAGCCAGCTGGGCAGGGGATATCAGCCCCAGCATTTT. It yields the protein CASSQLGRGYQPQHF.

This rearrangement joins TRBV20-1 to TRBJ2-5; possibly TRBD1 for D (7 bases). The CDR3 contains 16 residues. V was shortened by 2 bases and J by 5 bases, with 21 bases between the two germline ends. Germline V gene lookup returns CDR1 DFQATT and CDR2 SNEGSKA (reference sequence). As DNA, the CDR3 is TGCAGTGCTAGATCCGCGGAGGGGGCGATGCCGGAGACCCAGTACTTC. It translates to CSARSAEGAMPETQYF.

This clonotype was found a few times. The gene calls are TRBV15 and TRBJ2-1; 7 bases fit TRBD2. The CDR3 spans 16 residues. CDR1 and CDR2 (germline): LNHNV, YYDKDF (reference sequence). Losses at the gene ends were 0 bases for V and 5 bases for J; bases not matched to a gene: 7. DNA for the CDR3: TGTGCCACCAGCAGAGACAGAGCGGGGCTCAACAATGAGCAGTTCTTC. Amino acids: CATSRDRAGLNNEQFF.

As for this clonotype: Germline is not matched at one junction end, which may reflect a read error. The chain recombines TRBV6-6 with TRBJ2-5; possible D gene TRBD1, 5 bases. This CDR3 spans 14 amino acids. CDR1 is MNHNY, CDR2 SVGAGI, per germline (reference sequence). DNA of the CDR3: TGTGCCAGCAGTTCCCAGGGCCACCAAGAGATCCAGTACTTC. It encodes CASSSQGHQEIQYF.

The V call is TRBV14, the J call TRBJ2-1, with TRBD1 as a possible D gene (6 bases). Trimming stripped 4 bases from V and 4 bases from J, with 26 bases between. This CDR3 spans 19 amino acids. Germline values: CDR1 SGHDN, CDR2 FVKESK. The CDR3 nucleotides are TGTGCCAGCAGCCCCGTTAATAGGGCGACAGGCGCATCGTACAATGAGCAGTTCTTC. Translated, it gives CASSPVNRATGASYNEQFF.

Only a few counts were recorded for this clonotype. CDR3 sequence reads: CASSATGGADTQYF. As DNA, the CDR3 is TGTGCCAGCAGCGCGACAGGGGGCGCAGATACGCAGTATTTT. J is TRBJ2-3 and V is TRBV7-3; 10 bases align to TRBD1. Germline CDR1 reads SGHTA; CDR2 reads FQGTGA. V was clipped by 5 bases and J by 4 bases; unmatched bases: 3. This CDR3 comprises 14 residues.

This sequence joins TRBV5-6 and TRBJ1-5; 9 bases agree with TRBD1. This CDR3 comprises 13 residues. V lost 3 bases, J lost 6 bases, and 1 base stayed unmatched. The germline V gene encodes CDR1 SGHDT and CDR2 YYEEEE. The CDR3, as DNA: TGTGCCAGCAGCTACAGGGGGCTTCAGCCCCAGCATTTT. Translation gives CASSYRGLQPQHF.

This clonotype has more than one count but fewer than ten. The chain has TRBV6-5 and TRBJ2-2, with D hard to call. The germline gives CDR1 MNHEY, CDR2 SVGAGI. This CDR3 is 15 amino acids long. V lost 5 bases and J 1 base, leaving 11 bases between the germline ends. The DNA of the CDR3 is TGTGCCAGCAGTAAGAGCAGACAGAACACCGGGGAGCTGTTTTTT. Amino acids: CASSKSRQNTGELFF.

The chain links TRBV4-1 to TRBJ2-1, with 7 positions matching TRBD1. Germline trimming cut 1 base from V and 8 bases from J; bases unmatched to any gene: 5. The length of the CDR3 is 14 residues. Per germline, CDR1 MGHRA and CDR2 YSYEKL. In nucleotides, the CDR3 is TGCGCCAGCAGCCAAGTTGAGGGGGCCTATGAGCAGTTCTTC. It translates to CASSQVEGAYEQFF.

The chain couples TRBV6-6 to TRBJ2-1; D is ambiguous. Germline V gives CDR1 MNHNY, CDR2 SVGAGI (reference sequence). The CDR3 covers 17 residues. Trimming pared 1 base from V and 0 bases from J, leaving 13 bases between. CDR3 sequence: CASSYWSLTSSYNEQFF. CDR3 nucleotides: TGTGCCAGCAGTTACTGGAGCCTTACGAGCTCCTACAATGAGCAGTTCTTC.

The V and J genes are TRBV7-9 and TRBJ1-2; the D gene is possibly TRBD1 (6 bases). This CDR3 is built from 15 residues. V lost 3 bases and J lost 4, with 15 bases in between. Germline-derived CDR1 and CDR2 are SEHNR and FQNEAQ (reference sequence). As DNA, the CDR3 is TGTGCCAGCAGCTTCAACGGGGGGCGCGTCTATGGCTACACCTTC. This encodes CASSFNGGRVYGYTF.

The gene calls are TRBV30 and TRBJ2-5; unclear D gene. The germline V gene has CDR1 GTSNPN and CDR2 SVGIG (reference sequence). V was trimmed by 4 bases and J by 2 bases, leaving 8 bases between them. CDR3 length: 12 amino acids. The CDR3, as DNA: TGTGCCTGGATGTTGAATCAAGAGACCCAGTACTTC. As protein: CAWMLNQETQYF.

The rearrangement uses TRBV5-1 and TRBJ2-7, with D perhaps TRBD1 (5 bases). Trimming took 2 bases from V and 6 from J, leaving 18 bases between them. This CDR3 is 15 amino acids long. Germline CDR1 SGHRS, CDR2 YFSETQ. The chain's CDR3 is CASSFTGLAGIEQYF. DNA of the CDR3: TGCGCCAGCAGCTTTACAGGTCTGGCTGGGATCGAGCAGTACTTC.

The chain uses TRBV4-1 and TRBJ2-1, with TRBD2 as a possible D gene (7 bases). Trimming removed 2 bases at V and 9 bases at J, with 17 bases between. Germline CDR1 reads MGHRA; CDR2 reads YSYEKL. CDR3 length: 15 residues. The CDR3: CASSQRPGGNSEQFF. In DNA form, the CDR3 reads TGCGCCAGCAGCCAACGACCGGGGGGCAACAGTGAGCAGTTCTTC.

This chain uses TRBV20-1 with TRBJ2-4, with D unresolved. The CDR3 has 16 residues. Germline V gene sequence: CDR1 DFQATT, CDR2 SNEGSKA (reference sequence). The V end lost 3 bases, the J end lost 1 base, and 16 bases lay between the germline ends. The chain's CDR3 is CSARPGLGSAKNIQYF. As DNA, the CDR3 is TGCAGTGCTAGGCCTGGTTTAGGCTCGGCCAAAAACATTCAGTACTTC.

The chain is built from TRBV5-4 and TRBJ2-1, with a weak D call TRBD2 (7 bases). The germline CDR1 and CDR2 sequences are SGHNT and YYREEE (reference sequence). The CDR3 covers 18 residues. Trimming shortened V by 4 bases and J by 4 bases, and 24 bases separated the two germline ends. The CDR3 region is CASSGGSAGAFPYNEQFF. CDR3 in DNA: TGTGCCAGCAGCGGCGGGTCGGCGGGGGCCTTCCCATACAATGAGCAGTTCTTC.

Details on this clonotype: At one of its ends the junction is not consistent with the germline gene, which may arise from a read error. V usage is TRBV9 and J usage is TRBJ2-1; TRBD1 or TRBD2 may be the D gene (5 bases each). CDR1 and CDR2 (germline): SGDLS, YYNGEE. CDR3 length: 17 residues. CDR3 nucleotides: TGTGCCAGCAGCCCAGATGGGGGACGGGGCTCCTACAGTGAGCAGTTCTTC. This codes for CASSPDGGRGSYSEQFF.